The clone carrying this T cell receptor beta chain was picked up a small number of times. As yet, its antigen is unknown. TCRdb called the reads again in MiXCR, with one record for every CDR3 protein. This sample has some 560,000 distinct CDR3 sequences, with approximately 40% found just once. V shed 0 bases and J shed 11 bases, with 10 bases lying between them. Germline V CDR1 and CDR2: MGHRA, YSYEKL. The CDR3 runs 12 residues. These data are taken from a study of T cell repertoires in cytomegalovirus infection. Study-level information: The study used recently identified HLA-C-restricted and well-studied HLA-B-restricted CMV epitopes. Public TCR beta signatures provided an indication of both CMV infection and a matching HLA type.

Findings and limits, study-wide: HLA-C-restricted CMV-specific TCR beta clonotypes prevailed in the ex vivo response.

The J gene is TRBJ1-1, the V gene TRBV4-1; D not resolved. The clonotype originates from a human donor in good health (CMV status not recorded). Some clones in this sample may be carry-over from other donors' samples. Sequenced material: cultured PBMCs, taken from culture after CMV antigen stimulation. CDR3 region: CASSQDRGGAFF. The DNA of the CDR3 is TGCGCCAGCAGCCAAGACCGGGGTGGGGCTTTCTTT.